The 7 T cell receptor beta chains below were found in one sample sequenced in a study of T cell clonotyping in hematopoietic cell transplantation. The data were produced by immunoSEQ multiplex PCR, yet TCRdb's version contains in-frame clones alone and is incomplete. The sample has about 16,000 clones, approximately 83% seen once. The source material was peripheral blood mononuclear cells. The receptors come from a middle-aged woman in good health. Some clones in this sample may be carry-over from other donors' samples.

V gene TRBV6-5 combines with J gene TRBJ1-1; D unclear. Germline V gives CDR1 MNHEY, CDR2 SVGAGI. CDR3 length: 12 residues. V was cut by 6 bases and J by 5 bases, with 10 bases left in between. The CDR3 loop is CASRGVGTEAFF. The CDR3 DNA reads TGTGCCAGCAGGGGAGTAGGAACTGAAGCTTTCTTT.

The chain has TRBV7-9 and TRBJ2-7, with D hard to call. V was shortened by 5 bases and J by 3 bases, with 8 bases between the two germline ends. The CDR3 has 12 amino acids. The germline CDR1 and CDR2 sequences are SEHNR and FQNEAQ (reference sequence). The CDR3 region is CASSSWVYEQYF. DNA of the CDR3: TGTGCCAGCAGCAGTTGGGTCTACGAGCAGTACTTC.

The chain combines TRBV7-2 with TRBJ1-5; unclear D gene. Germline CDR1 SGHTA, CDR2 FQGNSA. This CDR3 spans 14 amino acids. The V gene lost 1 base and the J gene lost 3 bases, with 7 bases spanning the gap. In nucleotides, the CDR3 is TGTGCCAGCAGCTTAGAAGGTTTCAATCAGCCCCAGCATTTT. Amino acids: CASSLEGFNQPQHF. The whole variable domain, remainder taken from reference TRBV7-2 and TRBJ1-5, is GAGVSQSPSNKVTEKGKDVELRCDPISGHTALYWYRQSLGQGLEFLIYFQGNSAPDKSGLPSDRFSAERTGGSVSTLTIQRTQQEDSAVYLCASSLEGFNQPQHFGDGTRLSIL.

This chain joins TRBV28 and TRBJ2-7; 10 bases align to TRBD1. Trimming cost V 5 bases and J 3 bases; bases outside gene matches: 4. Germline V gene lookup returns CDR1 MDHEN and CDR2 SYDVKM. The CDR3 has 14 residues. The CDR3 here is CASSRRDRGYEQYF. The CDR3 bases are TGTGCCAGCAGTAGACGGGACAGGGGCTACGAGCAGTACTTC. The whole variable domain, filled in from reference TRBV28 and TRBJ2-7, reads DVKVTQSSRYLVKRTGEKVFLECVQDMDHENMFWYRQDPGLGLRLIYFSYDVKMKEKGDIPEGYSVSREKKERFSLILESASTNQTSMYLCASSRRDRGYEQYFGPGTRLTVT.

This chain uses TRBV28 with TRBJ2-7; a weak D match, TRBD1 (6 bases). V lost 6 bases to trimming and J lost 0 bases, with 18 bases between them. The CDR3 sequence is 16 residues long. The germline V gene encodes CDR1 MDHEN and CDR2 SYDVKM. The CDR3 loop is CASSTISGAYSYEQYF. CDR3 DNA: TGTGCCAGCAGCACCATTTCAGGGGCTTACTCCTACGAGCAGTACTTC.

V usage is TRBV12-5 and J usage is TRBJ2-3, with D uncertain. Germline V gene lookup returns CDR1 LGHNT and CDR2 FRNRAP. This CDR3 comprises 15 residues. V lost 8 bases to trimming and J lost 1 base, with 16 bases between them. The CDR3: CASSFCARCTDTQYF. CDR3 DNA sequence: TGTGCTAGTTCTTTCTGTGCCCGATGCACAGATACGCAGTATTTT.

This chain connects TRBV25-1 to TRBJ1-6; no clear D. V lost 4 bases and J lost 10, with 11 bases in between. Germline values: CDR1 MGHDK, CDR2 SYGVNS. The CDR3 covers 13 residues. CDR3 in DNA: TGTGCCAGCAGTGCTAGTCTGGGATCACCCCTCCACTTT. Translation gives CASSASLGSPLHF. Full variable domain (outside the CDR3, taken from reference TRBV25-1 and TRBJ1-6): EADIYQTPRYLVIGTGKKITLECSQTMGHDKMYWYQQDPGMELHLIHYSYGVNSTEKGDLSSESTVSRIRTEHFPLTLESARPSHTSQYLCASSASLGSPLHFGNGTRLTVT.